Here is one T cell receptor beta chain with its context. These data originate in a study of cytomegalovirus exposure and HLA in healthy donors. CDR3 size: 17 residues. CDR1 SGHDT and CDR2 YYEEEE come from the germline V gene. V dropped 5 bases and J dropped 1 base, with 21 bases sitting between them. Vbeta (60) and Jbeta (13) primers were used in the PCR. Assay: immunoSEQ multiplex PCR; the TCRdb copy retains only in-frame clones and omits some. This table has about 82,000 clones, roughly 80% appearing once. This sequence joins TRBV5-6 and TRBJ1-2; D is undetermined. The sequence derives from a woman in her forties or fifties in good health and CMV-seropositive. Source material: PBMCs. In DNA, the CDR3 is TGTGCCAGCAGACCCCGTACCCGAGCATTGTATAACTATGGCTACACCTTC. It codes for CASRPRTRALYNYGYTF. Combining the CDR3 with reference TRBV5-6 and TRBJ1-2 gives the whole variable domain DAGVTQSPTHLIKTRGQQVTLRCSPKSGHDTVSWYQQALGQGPQFIFQYYEEEERQRGNFPDRFSGHQFPNYSSELNVNALLLGDSALYLCASRPRTRALYNYGYTFGSGTRLTVV.